This is a list of T cell receptor beta chains from one sample in a study of shared clonotypes between healthy human individuals. Libraries were prepared by immunoSEQ multiplex PCR; TCRdb keeps only in-frame clonotypes and omits some of them. The data show 2 million to 3 million clones, over 85% seen once. Sequencing was done on a sample of naive CD4+ T cells from PBMCs. Receptors were obtained from a man aged 18 to 35 in good health. Some clones in this sample may be carry-over from other donors' samples. Each CDR3 is given with its conserved first and last residue. The D gene is left open where the match is weak. Not every row has a clone size; where given, it reads once, few, many or a size class.

CDR3aa: CASSLESLGTGHYGYTF
CDR3nt: TGCGCCAGCAGCTTGGAGAGTTTAGGGACAGGACACTATGGCTACACCTTC
d_gene: TRBD1
j_gene: TRBJ1-2
v_gene: TRBV5-1
abundance: .

CDR3aa: CASSEHRGSYNEQFF
CDR3nt: TGTGCCAGCAGTGAACACAGGGGCTCCTACAATGAGCAGTTCTTC
d_gene: TRBD1
j_gene: TRBJ2-1
v_gene: TRBV6-1
abundance: .

CDR3aa: CASSYPALGTYEQYF
CDR3nt: TGTGCCAGCAGTTACCCCGCCCTGGGCACCTACGAGCAGTACTTC
d_gene: .
j_gene: TRBJ2-7
v_gene: TRBV28
abundance: .

CDR3aa: CASSRNRDREAFF
CDR3nt: TGTGCCAGCAGCCGGAACCGGGACAGGGAAGCTTTCTTT
d_gene: TRBD1
j_gene: TRBJ1-1
v_gene: TRBV5-8
abundance: .

CDR3aa: CASRGSPNEKLFF
CDR3nt: TGTGCCAGCAGGGGCAGCCCTAATGAAAAACTGTTTTTT
d_gene: .
j_gene: TRBJ1-4
v_gene: TRBV28
abundance: few

CDR3aa: CASSLGDSGTDTQYF
CDR3nt: TGCGCCAGCAGCTTGGGCGATAGCGGCACAGATACGCAGTATTTT
d_gene: .
j_gene: TRBJ2-3
v_gene: TRBV5-1
abundance: .

CDR3aa: CASSLATPEKLFF
CDR3nt: TGTGCCAGCAGCTTGGCGACACCAGAAAAACTGTTTTTT
d_gene: .
j_gene: TRBJ1-4
v_gene: TRBV5-5
abundance: once

CDR3aa: CASSDRQGWANEKLFF
CDR3nt: TGTGCCAGCAGTGACCGACAGGGATGGGCTAATGAAAAACTGTTTTTT
d_gene: TRBD1
j_gene: TRBJ1-4
v_gene: TRBV6-1
abundance: few

CDR3aa: CARLKGGLAAYNEQFF
CDR3nt: TGTGCCAGATTAAAAGGGGGACTAGCTGCCTACAATGAGCAGTTCTTC
d_gene: TRBD2
j_gene: TRBJ2-1
v_gene: TRBV27
abundance: .

CDR3aa: CASRPKGFGETQYF
CDR3nt: TGTGCCAGCAGACCAAAAGGGTTCGGAGAGACCCAGTACTTC
d_gene: .
j_gene: TRBJ2-5
v_gene: TRBV6-5
abundance: .

CDR3aa: CASSSGRGAAKNIQYF
CDR3nt: TGTGCCAGCAGTTCCGGTCGGGGCGCCGCCAAAAACATTCAGTACTTC
d_gene: .
j_gene: TRBJ2-4
v_gene: TRBV28
abundance: .

CDR3aa: CASSPDGGRETQYF
CDR3nt: TGTGCCAGCAGCCCCGACGGGGGGCGAGAGACCCAGTACTTC
d_gene: .
j_gene: TRBJ2-5
v_gene: TRBV7-9
abundance: .

CDR3aa: CASSPRLANYGYTF
CDR3nt: TGTGCCAGCAGCCCCCGACTAGCTAACTATGGCTACACCTTC
d_gene: .
j_gene: TRBJ1-2
v_gene: TRBV4-2
abundance: .

CDR3aa: CASLLEDRGENEQFF
CDR3nt: TGTGCCAGCCTCTTGGAGGACAGGGGAGAAAATGAGCAGTTCTTC
d_gene: TRBD1
j_gene: TRBJ2-1
v_gene: TRBV27
abundance: .

CDR3aa: CASSQDPRGRAADTQYF
CDR3nt: TGTGCCAGCAGCCAAGACCCCAGGGGGAGGGCCGCAGATACGCAGTATTTT
d_gene: .
j_gene: TRBJ2-3
v_gene: TRBV4-2
abundance: .

CDR3aa: CASSSLTLIYEQYF
CDR3nt: TGTGCCAGCAGCTCACTTACCCTTATATACGAGCAGTACTTC
d_gene: .
j_gene: TRBJ2-7
v_gene: TRBV7-8
abundance: .

CDR3aa: CASSVDLWNTEAFF
CDR3nt: TGTGCCAGCAGCGTAGATCTTTGGAACACTGAAGCTTTCTTT
d_gene: .
j_gene: TRBJ1-1
v_gene: TRBV9
abundance: .

CDR3aa: CASSLARGSPYEQYF
CDR3nt: TGTGCCAGCAGCTTAGCTCGCGGGAGCCCCTACGAGCAGTACTTC
d_gene: TRBD2
j_gene: TRBJ2-7
v_gene: TRBV7-2
abundance: .

CDR3aa: CASSLEDSNYEQYF
CDR3nt: TGTGCCAGCAGCTTGGAGGACAGCAACTACGAGCAGTACTTC
d_gene: .
j_gene: TRBJ2-7
v_gene: TRBV5-4
abundance: .

CDR3aa: CASRTEPSNTEAFF
CDR3nt: TGTGCCAGCCGGACAGAGCCTTCGAACACTGAAGCTTTCTTT
d_gene: .
j_gene: TRBJ1-1
v_gene: TRBV28
abundance: .

CDR3aa: CASSPGDSNQPQHF
CDR3nt: TGTGCCAGCAGCCCCGGGGATAGCAATCAGCCCCAGCATTTT
d_gene: .
j_gene: TRBJ1-5
v_gene: TRBV5-6
abundance: once

CDR3aa: CASSLEGRTDTQYF
CDR3nt: TGCGCCAGCAGCTTGGAGGGCAGAACAGATACGCAGTATTTT
d_gene: .
j_gene: TRBJ2-3
v_gene: TRBV5-1
abundance: .

CDR3aa: CASSSSGTGLFEQYF
CDR3nt: TGTGCCAGCAGTTCTTCCGGGACAGGTCTTTTCGAGCAGTACTTC
d_gene: TRBD1
j_gene: TRBJ2-7
v_gene: TRBV6-5
abundance: once

CDR3aa: CASRREGARGGYTF
CDR3nt: TGTGCCAGCAGAAGGGAAGGGGCGCGCGGTGGCTACACCTTC
d_gene: .
j_gene: TRBJ1-2
v_gene: TRBV6-5
abundance: .

CDR3aa: CASSSDGFYGYTF
CDR3nt: TGCGCCAGCAGCTCTGACGGATTCTATGGCTACACCTTC
d_gene: .
j_gene: TRBJ1-2
v_gene: TRBV5-1
abundance: .

CDR3aa: CASSRTGAGNTIYF
CDR3nt: TGTGCCAGTAGCCGGACAGGGGCTGGAAACACCATATATTTT
d_gene: TRBD1
j_gene: TRBJ1-3
v_gene: TRBV19
abundance: .

CDR3aa: CASSLATGLGETQYF
CDR3nt: TGTGCCAGCAGCTTAGCGACAGGGCTCGGGGAGACCCAGTACTTC
d_gene: TRBD1
j_gene: TRBJ2-5
v_gene: TRBV7-8
abundance: once

CDR3aa: CASSHHPQRGYTF
CDR3nt: TGTGCCAGCAGCCACCACCCCCAAAGGGGCTACACCTTC
d_gene: .
j_gene: TRBJ1-2
v_gene: TRBV5-8
abundance: .

CDR3aa: CASSLVRVGELFF
CDR3nt: TGTGCCAGCAGCTTAGTGAGGGTCGGGGAGCTGTTTTTT
d_gene: .
j_gene: TRBJ2-2
v_gene: TRBV7-2
abundance: .

CDR3aa: CASMPASSYEQYF
CDR3nt: TGCGCCAGCATGCCGGCGAGCTCCTACGAGCAGTACTTC
d_gene: .
j_gene: TRBJ2-7
v_gene: TRBV5-1
abundance: .

CDR3aa: CASSEGRGRGYTF
CDR3nt: TGTGCCAGCAGTGAGGGCAGGGGTCGTGGCTACACCTTC
d_gene: .
j_gene: TRBJ1-2
v_gene: TRBV6-1
abundance: .

CDR3aa: CASSLGTRTNEQYF
CDR3nt: TGCGCCAGCAGCTTGGGGACTAGGACGAACGAGCAGTACTTC
d_gene: TRBD2
j_gene: TRBJ2-7
v_gene: TRBV5-1
abundance: .

CDR3aa: CASSPPGREKLFF
CDR3nt: TGTGCCAGCTCACCACCAGGGCGTGAAAAACTGTTTTTT
d_gene: .
j_gene: TRBJ1-4
v_gene: TRBV18
abundance: .

CDR3aa: CASSEALRSRQGYTF
CDR3nt: TGTGCCAGCAGTGAAGCGCTAAGGAGTAGGCAGGGCTACACCTTC
d_gene: .
j_gene: TRBJ1-2
v_gene: TRBV2
abundance: .

CDR3aa: CASSLSSTGTPFGSGQFF
CDR3nt: TGTGCCAGCAGCTTATCGTCAACCGGGACACCCTTCGGGAGTGGGCAGTTCTTC
d_gene: .
j_gene: TRBJ2-1
v_gene: TRBV7-3
abundance: .

CDR3aa: CSVAQTYEQYF
CDR3nt: TGCAGCGTTGCCCAGACCTACGAGCAGTACTTC
d_gene: .
j_gene: TRBJ2-7
v_gene: TRBV29-1
abundance: once

CDR3aa: CASSPGQRYNEQFF
CDR3nt: TGCGCCAGCAGCCCGGGACAGCGTTACAATGAGCAGTTCTTC
d_gene: TRBD1
j_gene: TRBJ2-1
v_gene: TRBV5-1
abundance: .

CDR3aa: CASSQDTRGRLETQYF
CDR3nt: TGTGCCAGCAGCCAAGATACGCGCGGGAGGTTAGAGACCCAGTACTTC
d_gene: TRBD2
j_gene: TRBJ2-5
v_gene: TRBV14
abundance: .

CDR3aa: CATSRETSGSTDEQYF
CDR3nt: TGTGCCACCAGCAGGGAGACTAGCGGGAGTACCGACGAGCAGTACTTC
d_gene: TRBD2
j_gene: TRBJ2-7
v_gene: TRBV15
abundance: .

CDR3aa: CATSRGRTGGPGELFF
CDR3nt: TGTGCCACCAGCAGAGGAAGGACAGGGGGACCCGGGGAGCTGTTTTTT
d_gene: TRBD1
j_gene: TRBJ2-2
v_gene: TRBV15
abundance: .

CDR3aa: CASGDRNMNTEAFF
CDR3nt: TGCGCCAGCGGCGACAGAAACATGAACACTGAAGCTTTCTTT
d_gene: .
j_gene: TRBJ1-1
v_gene: TRBV5-1
abundance: few

CDR3aa: CASSLWGRGQSPLHF
CDR3nt: TGTGCCAGCAGTTTATGGGGCAGGGGACAATCACCCCTCCACTTT
d_gene: .
j_gene: TRBJ1-6
v_gene: TRBV28
abundance: .

CDR3aa: CASSFSLAGEVEQYF
CDR3nt: TGTGCCAGCAGCTTCTCGCTAGCGGGAGAGGTCGAGCAGTACTTC
d_gene: TRBD2
j_gene: TRBJ2-7
v_gene: TRBV7-2
abundance: once

CDR3aa: CASRAHLGGYTF
CDR3nt: TGTGCCAGCAGGGCTCACCTAGGAGGCTACACCTTC
d_gene: .
j_gene: TRBJ1-2
v_gene: TRBV27
abundance: few

CDR3aa: CASSLTNRNEQFF
CDR3nt: TGTGCCAGCAGCTTAACGAACCGGAATGAGCAGTTCTTC
d_gene: .
j_gene: TRBJ2-1
v_gene: TRBV7-3
abundance: .

CDR3aa: CASSGDRGTYGYTF
CDR3nt: TGCGCCAGCAGCGGGGACAGGGGGACCTATGGCTACACCTTC
d_gene: TRBD1
j_gene: TRBJ1-2
v_gene: TRBV5-1
abundance: .

CDR3aa: CASSLDGGAFEAFF
CDR3nt: TGTGCCAGCAGCTTAGATGGTGGGGCGTTTGAAGCTTTCTTT
d_gene: .
j_gene: TRBJ1-1
v_gene: TRBV11-2
abundance: .

CDR3aa: CAWSKFYNQPQHF
CDR3nt: TGTGCCTGGAGTAAATTCTACAATCAGCCCCAGCATTTT
d_gene: .
j_gene: TRBJ1-5
v_gene: TRBV30
abundance: .

CDR3aa: CASSDRDPYEQYF
CDR3nt: TGTGCCAGCAGTGACCGGGACCCTTACGAGCAGTACTTC
d_gene: .
j_gene: TRBJ2-7
v_gene: TRBV6-4
abundance: .

CDR3aa: CASSPIGTSSPTGELFF
CDR3nt: TGTGCCAGCAGCCCAATCGGGACTAGTTCCCCCACCGGGGAGCTGTTTTTT
d_gene: TRBD2
j_gene: TRBJ2-2
v_gene: TRBV7-2
abundance: .

CDR3aa: CASSFLAGLTDTQYF
CDR3nt: TGTGCCAGCAGTTTCCTAGCGGGACTCACAGATACGCAGTATTTT
d_gene: TRBD2
j_gene: TRBJ2-3
v_gene: TRBV27
abundance: .

CDR3aa: CASSADRGPNTGELFF
CDR3nt: TGCGCCAGCAGCGCGGATAGGGGTCCGAACACCGGGGAGCTGTTTTTT
d_gene: .
j_gene: TRBJ2-2
v_gene: TRBV5-1
abundance: .

CDR3aa: CAAGGDRGIEQYF
CDR3nt: TGTGCAGCTGGAGGGGACAGGGGAATCGAGCAGTACTTC
d_gene: TRBD1
j_gene: TRBJ2-7
v_gene: TRBV5-5
abundance: .

CDR3aa: CASTQGSMNTEAFF
CDR3nt: TGTGCCAGCACACAGGGGAGCATGAACACTGAAGCTTTCTTT
d_gene: TRBD1
j_gene: TRBJ1-1
v_gene: TRBV6-5
abundance: once

CDR3aa: CASSYWGGGSYEQYF
CDR3nt: TGTGCCAGCAGTTATTGGGGGGGCGGATCCTACGAGCAGTACTTC
d_gene: .
j_gene: TRBJ2-7
v_gene: TRBV6-5
abundance: .

CDR3aa: CASSQVRGTPSTDTQYF
CDR3nt: TGTGCCAGCAGCCAAGTCCGGGGGACCCCTAGCACAGATACGCAGTATTTT
d_gene: .
j_gene: TRBJ2-3
v_gene: TRBV14
abundance: .

CDR3aa: CASSLSGGETQYF
CDR3nt: TGTGCCAGCAGTTTATCCGGGGGGGAGACCCAGTACTTC
d_gene: TRBD2
j_gene: TRBJ2-5
v_gene: TRBV28
abundance: .

CDR3aa: CASRWDRDSPLHF
CDR3nt: TGTGCCAGCAGATGGGACCGTGATTCACCCCTCCACTTT
d_gene: .
j_gene: TRBJ1-6
v_gene: TRBV28
abundance: once

CDR3aa: CASSPPGLAAETQYF
CDR3nt: TGTGCCAGCTCACCCCCCGGACTAGCGGCAGAGACCCAGTACTTC
d_gene: TRBD2
j_gene: TRBJ2-5
v_gene: TRBV18
abundance: .